This T cell receptor beta chain is from a study of chemoradiotherapy in HPV16-positive cancers. Study-level information: Functional T-cell assays on a couple of HPV16-positive patients' cells defined candidate HPV-specific clones and common TCR motifs.

Assay: immunoSEQ multiplex PCR; the TCRdb copy retains only in-frame clones and omits some. The sample includes approximately 29,000 clones, approximately 88% of them seen just once. CDR3 length equals 17 residues. CDR1 SGHDT and CDR2 YYEEEE come from the germline V gene. V gave up 4 bases and J gave up 0 bases; unmatched junction bases: 8. Points from the study as a whole: Candidate HPV-specific clones and E7-related TCR motifs grew in tumor during treatment.

This clone occurred a few times. Its cognate antigen is unknown. Repeated repertoire sampling spanned the course of chemoradiotherapy. This specimen consisted of blood, obtained from a patient who underwent chemoradiotherapy. This sequence was found in a human donor with HPV-associated anogenital cancer. This sequence joins TRBV5-6 and TRBJ1-2; 11 nucleotides agree with TRBD1. CDR3 residues: CASSIGQGARANYGYTF. The DNA of the CDR3 is TGTGCCAGCAGCATAGGACAGGGGGCCCGAGCTAACTATGGCTACACCTTC.